One sample yielded the 13 T cell receptor beta chains listed below, sequenced in a study of T-cell reconstitution after alpha-beta-depleted transplantation in children. Preparation of the TCRbeta library involved a method that used unique molecular identifiers. From the PCR reads, TCRdb called clonotypes with MiXCR, one entry per CDR3 protein. The sample includes 380,000 or so distinct CDR3 sequences, 13% of them seen just once. The sample here was PBMCs, taken from the stem cell graft. These receptors were obtained from a human donor who donated a stem cell graft to a child with Fanconi anemia.

In this sample, this clonotype turned up many times. This chain connects TRBV3-1 to TRBJ1-5; D is possibly TRBD1 (6 bases). Germline V gives CDR1 LGHDT, CDR2 YNNKEL (reference sequence). The CDR3 has 15 amino acids. Trimming left V 0 bases short and J 5 bases short, with 11 bases between. CDR3 sequence: CASSQDRGGDQPQHF. The CDR3 DNA reads as TGTGCCAGCAGCCAAGATCGAGGGGGGGATCAGCCCCAGCATTTT.

The V gene is TRBV20-1, the J gene TRBJ1-5; possibly TRBD1 for D (6 bases). Germline V lookup: CDR1 DFQATT, CDR2 SNEGSKA (reference sequence). This CDR3 region has 13 residues. Trimming left V 5 bases short and J 6 bases short, with 14 bases between. CDR3 loop: CSAAQGLGQPQHF. The CDR3 nucleotides read TGCAGTGCTGCACAGGGATTGGGTCAGCCCCAGCATTTT.

The chain combines TRBV28 with TRBJ2-7; D is possibly TRBD1 or TRBD2 (5 bases each). Trimming stripped 5 bases from V and 0 bases from J, with 17 bases between. The CDR3 covers 16 residues. The germline V gene has CDR1 MDHEN and CDR2 SYDVKM. CDR3 protein: CASSPPRGRSSYEQYV. The DNA for the CDR3 is TGTGCCAGCAGTCCCCCTCGGGGACGGAGCTCCTACGAGCAGTACGTC.

This clonotype was counted at least ten times. V and J are TRBV5-1 and TRBJ2-3; 8 bases line up with TRBD2. V lost 0 bases and J lost 2; bases outside the gene matches: 8. The germline CDR1 and CDR2 sequences are SGHRS and YFSETQ. CDR3 length: 17 amino acids. In DNA, the CDR3 is TGCGCCAGCAGCTTGGGCCACGGCGGGGGGTCCACAGATACGCAGTATTTT. Translating gives CASSLGHGGGSTDTQYF.

This clonotype occurred many times. This sequence joins TRBV10-3 and TRBJ1-2; the match to TRBD1 covers 8 bases. Losses at the gene ends were 2 bases for V and 4 bases for J; bases not matched to a gene: 12. The CDR3 consists of 17 residues. CDR1 ENHRY and CDR2 SYGVKD come from the germline V gene. In nucleotides, the CDR3 is TGTGCCATCAGTGAGACGGACAGGGCTAAAAAGCTCTATGGCTACACCTTC. Translation gives CAISETDRAKKLYGYTF.

This clonotype showed up many times. The genes are TRBV7-2 and TRBJ1-3, with D perhaps matching TRBD1 (5 bases). Looked up from germline, CDR1 is SGHTA and CDR2 is FQGNSA. Deletions cut 3 bases from V and 0 bases from J, with 6 bases between. The CDR3 contains 14 residues. In nucleotides, the CDR3 is TGTGCCAGCAGCTTCGACAGCTCTGGAAACACCATATATTTT. This encodes CASSFDSSGNTIYF.

This chain links TRBV29-1 with TRBJ2-5; TRBD1 matches at 9 bases. The CDR3 covers 11 residues. Germline lookup yields CDR1 SQVTM and CDR2 ANQGSEA. After removal of 6 bases from V and 7 bases from J, the junction contained 3 bases not matched to a gene. The CDR3 here is CSVRGQGTQYF. DNA for the CDR3: TGCAGCGTGAGGGGACAGGGGACCCAGTACTTC.

The V and J genes are TRBV6-1 and TRBJ1-3; D unresolved. The CDR3 length is 15 residues. V was cut by 7 bases and J by 1 base, with 14 bases left in between. The germline V gene has CDR1 MNHNS and CDR2 SASEGT. CDR3 protein: CASTNPGLSGNTIYF. The CDR3, as DNA: TGTGCCAGCACCAACCCAGGACTTTCTGGAAACACCATATATTTT.

This clonotype was recorded a few times. The rearrangement uses TRBV5-1 and TRBJ1-1, with TRBD1 as a possible D gene (5 bases). The V and J ends lost 0 bases and 1 base respectively, with 10 bases between them. CDR3 length: 15 amino acids. Germline V gene data show CDR1 as SGHRS and CDR2 as YFSETQ. The CDR3 region is CASSLGGGANTEAFF. The CDR3 nucleotides are TGCGCCAGCAGCTTGGGCGGAGGGGCGAACACTGAAGCTTTCTTT.

This clonotype was detected only a few times. The chain employs TRBV11-2 and TRBJ2-4; D gene uncertain. The V gene lost 5 bases and the J gene lost 2 bases, with 22 bases spanning the gap. This CDR3 is built from 18 residues. Germline loops: CDR1 SGHAT, CDR2 FQNNGV. The CDR3 here is CASSSLRLTGSTKNIQYF. The CDR3 DNA sequence: TGTGCCAGCAGCAGTTTGAGGTTGACCGGATCAACCAAAAACATTCAGTACTTC.

The sample holds a few counts of this clonotype. This rearrangement joins TRBV5-1 to TRBJ2-1, with 16 bases aligning to TRBD2. Germline V CDR1 and CDR2: SGHRS, YFSETQ. After removal of 4 bases from V and 6 bases from J, the junction contained 7 bases not matched to a gene. The CDR3 has 17 amino acids. In DNA, the CDR3 is TGCGCCAGCAGCCCGGGACTAGCGGGGGGGCGGCTCAATGAGCAGTTCTTC. Translation gives CASSPGLAGGRLNEQFF.

This clonotype showed up many times. The rearrangement joins TRBV12-3 or TRBV12-4 to TRBJ2-5, with 12 bases identical to TRBD2. This CDR3 spans 16 amino acids. V shed 6 bases and J 2 bases; nucleotides not matched to a gene: 7. The CDR3 region is CASSLRLAGDQETQYF. In DNA form, the CDR3 reads TGTGCCAGCAGCCTAAGACTAGCGGGGGATCAAGAGACCCAGTACTTC.

V usage is TRBV4-3 and J usage is TRBJ2-3, with 12 nucleotides matching TRBD2. Per the germline V gene, CDR1 is LGHNA and CDR2 is YSLEER. The CDR3 runs 18 residues. V was pared by 2 bases and J by 4 bases, with 10 bases of the junction left unmatched. The CDR3: CASSQFFWTSGVADTQYF. In DNA form, the CDR3 reads TGCGCCAGCAGCCAATTCTTTTGGACTAGCGGGGTAGCAGATACGCAGTATTTT.